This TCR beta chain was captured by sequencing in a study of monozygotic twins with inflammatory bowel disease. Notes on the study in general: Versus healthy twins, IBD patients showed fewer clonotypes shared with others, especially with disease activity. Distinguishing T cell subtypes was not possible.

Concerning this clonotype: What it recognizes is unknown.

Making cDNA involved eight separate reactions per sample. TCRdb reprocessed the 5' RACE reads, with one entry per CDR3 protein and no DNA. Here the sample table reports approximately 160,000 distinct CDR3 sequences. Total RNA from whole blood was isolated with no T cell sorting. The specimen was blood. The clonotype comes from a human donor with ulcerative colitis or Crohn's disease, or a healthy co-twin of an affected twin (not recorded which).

The CDR3 loop is CSANRERLAGEQYF. The chain carries TRBV20-1 and TRBJ2-7; TCRdb selects TRBD2, and the lack of DNA leaves this call unchecked. CDR1 DFQATT and CDR2 SNEGSKA come from the germline V gene (reference sequence). CDR3 length equals 14 residues.